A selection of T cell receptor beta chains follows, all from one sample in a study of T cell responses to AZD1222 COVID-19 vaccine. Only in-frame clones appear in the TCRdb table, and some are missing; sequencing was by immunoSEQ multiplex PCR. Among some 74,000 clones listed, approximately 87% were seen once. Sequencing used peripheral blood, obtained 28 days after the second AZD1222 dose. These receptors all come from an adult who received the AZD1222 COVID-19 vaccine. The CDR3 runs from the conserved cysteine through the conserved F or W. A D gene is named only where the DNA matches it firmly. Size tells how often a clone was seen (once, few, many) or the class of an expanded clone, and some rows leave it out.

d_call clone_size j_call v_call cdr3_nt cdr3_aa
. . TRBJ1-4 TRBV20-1 TGCAGTGCTATGGAGAATGAAAAACTGTTTTTT CSAMENEKLFF
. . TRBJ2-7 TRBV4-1 TGCGCCAGCAGCCAAGAGACCAGGGGAACCGAGCAGTACTTC CASSQETRGTEQYF
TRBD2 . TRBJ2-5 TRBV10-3 TGTGCCATCAGGACTAGCGGGGGACTAGAGACCCAGTACTTC CAIRTSGGLETQYF
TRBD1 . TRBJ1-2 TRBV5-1 TGCGCCAGCAGCTTGGCCGTGGGACAGGGGGCGCAGGGCTATGGCTACACCTTC CASSLAVGQGAQGYGYTF
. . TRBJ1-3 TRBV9 TGTGCCAGCAGCGTGTATGGACAGAATCCTGGAAACACCATATATTTT CASSVYGQNPGNTIYF
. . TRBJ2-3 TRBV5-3 TGTGCCAGGACAGATACGCAGTATTTT CARTDTQYF
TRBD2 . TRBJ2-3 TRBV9 TGTGCCAGCAGCCCGTGGACTAGCGGCACAGATACGCAGTATTTT CASSPWTSGTDTQYF
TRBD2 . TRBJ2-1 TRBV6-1 TGTGCCAGCAGTGACATTGGACTAGCGGCCGACAATGAGCAGTTCTTC CASSDIGLAADNEQFF
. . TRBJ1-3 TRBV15 TGTGCCACCAGCAGAGGAGGCGGGGTTAGTGGAAACACCATATATTTT CATSRGGGVSGNTIYF
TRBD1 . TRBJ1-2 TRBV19 TGTGCCAGTAGTCCTCGGACAGGGGACCGATCTAACTATGGCTACACCTTC CASSPRTGDRSNYGYTF
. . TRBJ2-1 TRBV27 TGTGCCAGCAGTGGACTGGGAAACAATGAGCAGTTCTTC CASSGLGNNEQFF
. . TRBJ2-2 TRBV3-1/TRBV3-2 TGTGCCAGCAGCCAAACAGGGTTCACCGGGGAGCTGTTTTTT CASSQTGFTGELFF
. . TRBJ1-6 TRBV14 TGTGCCAGCAGCCAAGAAGGAGGAACAGCCTATAATTCACCCCTCCACTTT CASSQEGGTAYNSPLHF
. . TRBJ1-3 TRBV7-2 TGTGCCAGCAGCTTAGCATCCGGGAGCACCATATATTTT CASSLASGSTIYF
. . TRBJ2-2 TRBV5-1 TGCGCCAGCAGCCCCCTCGGCGGGGCTACCGCCGGGGAGCTGTTTTTT CASSPLGGATAGELFF
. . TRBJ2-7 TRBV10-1 TGCGCCAGCAGTGATCCTGGACGGGACTCCTACGAGCAGTACTTC CASSDPGRDSYEQYF
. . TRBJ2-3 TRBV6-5 TGTGCCAGCAGTTACGCGATAGCGGCCGATACGCAGTATTTT CASSYAIAADTQYF
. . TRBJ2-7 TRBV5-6 TGTGCCAGCAGCAAGGACGGGGCCTACGAGCAGTACTTC CASSKDGAYEQYF
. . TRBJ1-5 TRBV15 TGTGCCACCAGCAGGGAGAGGGACGGTTCGAATGGGCCCCAGCATTTT CATSRERDGSNGPQHF
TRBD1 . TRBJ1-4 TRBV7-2 TGTGCCAGCAGCCCAGACAGGGGGAATGAAAAACTGTTTTTT CASSPDRGNEKLFF
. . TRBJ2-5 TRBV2 TGTGCCAGCAAGCCCCGCCCCGGGACAACGCAAGAGACCCAGTACTTC CASKPRPGTTQETQYF
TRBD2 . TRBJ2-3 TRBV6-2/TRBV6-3 TGTGCCAGCAGTTACGCGGGAGAAAGCACAGATACGCAGTATTTT CASSYAGESTDTQYF
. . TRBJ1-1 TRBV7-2 TGTGCCAGCAGCTCTCTCGTGGGGAACACTGAAGCTTTCTTT CASSSLVGNTEAFF
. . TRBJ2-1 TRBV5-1 TGCGCCAGCAGCCATAGCGGAGCCTACAATGAGCAGTTCTTC CASSHSGAYNEQFF
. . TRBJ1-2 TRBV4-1 TGCGCCAGCAGCCCGGTTGGGGGGATACAGGGTAGGTATGGCTACACCTTC CASSPVGGIQGRYGYTF
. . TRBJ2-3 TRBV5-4 TGTGCCAGCAGCTCCGTGCTTACAGGGTTAGATACGCAGTATTTT CASSSVLTGLDTQYF
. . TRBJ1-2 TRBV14 TGTGCCAGCAGCATCCGCCGGGGCTATGGCTACACCTTC CASSIRRGYGYTF
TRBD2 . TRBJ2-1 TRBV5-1 TGCGCCAGCAGCCCCGAAGGACTAGCTCTAAGGGAGGAGCAGTTCTTC CASSPEGLALREEQFF
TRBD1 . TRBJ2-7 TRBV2 TGTGCCAGCATGCATCCCGGACAGGTTTACGAGCAGTACTTC CASMHPGQVYEQYF
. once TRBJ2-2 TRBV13 TGTGCCAGCAGCTTACGAGGGGCCCCCGGGGAGCTGTTTTTT CASSLRGAPGELFF
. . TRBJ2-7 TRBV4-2 TGTGCCAGCAGCCCCGCTCTGGGTGAGGGGTCCTACGAGCAGTACTTC CASSPALGEGSYEQYF
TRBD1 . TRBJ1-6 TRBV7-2 TGTGCCAGCAGCTTTCAGACAGGGGGCTCGAGGTCACCCCTCCACTTT CASSFQTGGSRSPLHF
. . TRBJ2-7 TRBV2 TGTGCCAGCAGTGAAGGCGGGATCCCCTCCTACGAGCAGTACTTC CASSEGGIPSYEQYF
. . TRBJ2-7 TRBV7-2 TGTGCCAGCAGCCGCCGCGAGTTGGGAAGCTCCTACGAGCAGTACTTC CASSRRELGSSYEQYF